The next 24 T cell receptor beta chains were all read from a single sample in a study of T-cell reconstitution after alpha-beta-depleted transplantation in children. TCRbeta library construction was performed incorporating unique molecular identifiers. One entry per CDR3 protein results from TCRdb running MiXCR on the PCR reads. The sample shows around 300,000 distinct CDR3 sequences, around 25% of them seen only once. This material consisted of PBMCs, mostly from graft donor cells, taken 180 days after TCRalphabeta/CD19-depleted stem cell transplant. The receptor source for this set is a male patient between 5 and 17 years old who had a stem cell transplant for acute lymphoblastic leukemia, so the T cells may come from the graft donor.

This chain uses TRBV9 with TRBJ2-4; D remains unclear. V lost 3 bases and J 8 bases, leaving 12 bases between the germline ends. The CDR3 is 13 residues long. Germline-derived CDR1 and CDR2 are SGDLS and YYNGEE. The CDR3 is CASSAHLGDIQYF. CDR3 DNA sequence: TGTGCCAGCAGCGCCCACCTTGGGGACATTCAGTACTTC.

This chain uses TRBV27 with TRBJ2-2; no reliable D call. Per the germline V gene, CDR1 is MNHEY and CDR2 is SMNVEV (reference sequence). Trimming stripped 5 bases from V and 6 bases from J, with 13 bases between. CDR3 length: 14 amino acids. CDR3 in DNA: TGTGCCAGCAGTCCGAGACCTTTTTCCGGGGAGCTGTTTTTT. This codes for CASSPRPFSGELFF.

For the CDR3, the DNA is TGTGCCAGCAGCTTCGCCGGGAGCCCCTCCTACAATGAGCAGTTCTTC. Translated: CASSFAGSPSYNEQFF. The V and J genes are TRBV7-3 and TRBJ2-1; D might be TRBD2 (6 bases). In germline, CDR1 is SGHTA, CDR2 FQGTGA. Trimming took off 3 bases at V and 0 bases at J, with 12 bases between the two ends. The CDR3 runs 16 residues.

The sample holds a few counts of this clonotype. This sequence joins TRBV5-1 and TRBJ1-1; D not resolved. V was shortened by 1 base and J by 2 bases, with 9 bases between the two germline ends. Germline V gene data show CDR1 as SGHRS and CDR2 as YFSETQ. CDR3 length: 14 amino acids. CDR3 sequence reads: CASSLLARNTEAFF. CDR3 in DNA: TGCGCCAGCAGCTTGTTGGCCAGAAACACTGAAGCTTTCTTT.

The chain recombines TRBV29-1 with TRBJ2-5; a possible D gene is TRBD1 (6 bases). In germline, CDR1 is SQVTM, CDR2 ANQGSEA. The CDR3 runs to 16 residues. V gave up 1 base and J gave up 4 bases, with 19 bases separating them. CDR3 region: CSVEGRPGTGTETQYF. The CDR3 nucleotides are TGCAGCGTTGAAGGGAGGCCGGGAACAGGGACAGAGACCCAGTACTTC.

Ten or more counts support this clonotype. The CDR3 here is CASSPVFTGPGGSEAFF. The CDR3, as DNA: TGTGCCAGCAGCCCCGTTTTCACCGGGCCGGGGGGGTCTGAAGCTTTCTTT. This chain links TRBV7-7 with TRBJ1-1, with a weak D call TRBD1 (5 bases). CDR1 and CDR2 from the germline V gene are SSHAT and FNYEAQ (reference sequence). V was pared by 5 bases and J by 6 bases, with 25 bases between. The CDR3 spans 17 residues.

CDR3: CASSTIRTWEQYF. As DNA, the CDR3 is TGTGCCAGCAGCACCATCCGTACTTGGGAGCAGTACTTC. The V call is TRBV7-8, the J call TRBJ2-7; D not resolved. This CDR3 is 13 amino acids long. Germline V gives CDR1 SGHVS, CDR2 FQNEAQ. V lost 5 bases and J lost 7, with 15 bases in between.

Notes on this clonotype: The CDR3 carries no conserved terminal phenylalanine or tryptophan, so it likely arises from a read error. CDR3 sequence (DNA): TGTGCCAGCAGCTTCAGCAAACTTAGGGGGCCGAGCGGGAGGGCCTGGGGAAACATTCAGTACTTG. It encodes CASSFSKLRGPSGRAWGNIQYL. V is TRBV7-1 and J is TRBJ2-4; 10 bases are shared with TRBD2. TRBV7-1 is recorded as an ORF, its role being uncertain. V lost 4 bases to trimming and J lost 6 bases; unmatched junction nucleotides: 27. CDR3 length: 22 residues.

The V call is TRBV7-8, the J call TRBJ1-1, with D unresolved. The CDR3 covers 13 residues. Germline assignment: CDR1 SGHVS and CDR2 FQNEAQ. Deletions cut 2 bases from V and 4 bases from J, with 8 bases between. DNA of the CDR3: TGTGCCAGCAGCTTATTTGGGCTCACTGAAGCTTTCTTT. Protein sequence: CASSLFGLTEAFF.

The sample holds a few counts of this clonotype. The CDR3 region is CASSLIPGAVYNEQFF. DNA of the CDR3: TGTGCCAGCAGCTTAATCCCAGGGGCGGTCTACAATGAGCAGTTCTTC. The chain carries TRBV7-8 and TRBJ2-1, with a weak D call TRBD1 (6 bases). The length of the CDR3 is 16 residues. The V end lost 2 bases, the J end lost 3 bases, and 14 bases lay between the germline ends. Germline values: CDR1 SGHVS, CDR2 FQNEAQ.

This clonotype showed up just a few times. The germline gene is not matched at one end of the junction; a read error may be the cause. This chain connects TRBV6-4 to TRBJ2-1; 13 bases are shared with TRBD2. Germline V lookup: CDR1 MRHNA, CDR2 SNTAGT. This CDR3 region has 15 residues. CDR3 sequence: CASSLGGLAGEELFF. In DNA form, the CDR3 reads TGTGCCAGCAGTCTAGGAGGACTAGCGGGAGAGGAGCTGTTCTTC.

The chain joins TRBV4-2 to TRBJ2-7, with 8 bases identical to TRBD2. The V gene end was trimmed by 4 bases and the J gene end by 3 bases; junction bases not matched to a gene: 8. Per germline, CDR1 LGHNA and CDR2 YNFKEQ. The CDR3 has 15 residues. For the CDR3, the DNA is TGTGCCAGCAGCCCCGTAGCGGGAAGAAACTACGAGCAGTACTTC. This encodes CASSPVAGRNYEQYF.

The CDR3 DNA sequence: TGTGCCAGCAGCCAAATGGGGACAAGTGGTCAGCCCCAGCATTTT. This translates into CASSQMGTSGQPQHF. This chain joins TRBV3-1 and TRBJ1-5, with a possible D match to TRBD1 (6 bases). The V and J ends lost 2 bases and 6 bases respectively, with 14 bases between them. Per germline, CDR1 LGHDT and CDR2 YNNKEL (reference sequence). The CDR3 spans 15 residues.

The chain joins TRBV5-1 to TRBJ2-5; a weak D match, TRBD2 (6 bases). The ends were cut back, 1 base at V and 4 bases at J, with 11 bases in the middle. The CDR3 length is 14 residues. CDR1 is SGHRS, CDR2 YFSETQ, per germline. The CDR3 loop is CASSLREWTETQYF. The CDR3, as DNA: TGCGCCAGCAGCTTGCGGGAGTGGACAGAGACCCAGTACTTC.

The chain combines TRBV20-1 with TRBJ2-2, with D unclear. Trimming took off 3 bases at V and 3 bases at J, with 5 bases between the two ends. Per the germline V gene, CDR1 is DFQATT and CDR2 is SNEGSKA (reference sequence). The CDR3 consists of 12 residues. The CDR3: CSASAYTGELFF. The CDR3 nucleotides read TGCAGTGCTAGTGCCTACACCGGGGAGCTGTTTTTT.

This clonotype was seen repeatedly, ten times or more. The J gene is TRBJ2-7, the V gene TRBV5-1; the D gene is possibly TRBD1 (6 bases). This CDR3 is built from 12 residues. V was clipped by 4 bases and J by 3 bases, with 8 bases between them. In germline, CDR1 is SGHRS, CDR2 YFSETQ. Written as DNA, the CDR3 is TGCGCCAGCAGCCCGGACAGCTACGAGCAGTACTTC. This translates into CASSPDSYEQYF.

CDR3 DNA sequence: TGCGCCAGCAGCCCCCCTAGGGGCGAGCAGTACTTC. This sequence encodes CASSPPRGEQYF. J is TRBJ2-7 and V is TRBV4-1; weak D call: TRBD1 (5 bases). CDR1 is MGHRA and CDR2 is YSYEKL in the germline V gene. V lost 4 bases and J lost 6, with 10 bases in between. This CDR3 has 12 residues.

The V call is TRBV6-1, the J call TRBJ1-1; D not certain. V gave up 1 base and J gave up 1 base, with 4 bases separating them. The CDR3 has 13 amino acids. CDR1 is MNHNS, CDR2 SASEGT, per germline. The CDR3: CASSEGRNTEAFF. In DNA, the CDR3 is TGTGCCAGCAGTGAAGGCAGGAACACTGAAGCTTTCTTT.

The chain employs TRBV12-3 or TRBV12-4 and TRBJ1-2; D possibly corresponds to TRBD1 (6 bases). V was cut by 5 bases and J by 13 bases, with 11 bases left in between. This CDR3 contains 10 residues. CDR3 nucleotide sequence: TGTGCCAGCAGTCTGCGACAGGTCACCTTC. This gives the protein CASSLRQVTF.

This clonotype was recorded a few times. The chain links TRBV6-2 or TRBV6-3 to TRBJ2-2; D uncertain. Trimming left V 0 bases short and J 3 bases short, with 5 bases between. The CDR3 spans 14 residues. Looked up from germline, CDR1 is MNHEY and CDR2 is SVGEGT. The CDR3 here is CASSYSTYTGELFF. The CDR3 nucleotides read TGTGCCAGCAGTTACTCGACGTACACCGGGGAGCTGTTTTTT.

This chain links TRBV4-2 with TRBJ2-1; 10 nucleotides line up with TRBD1. Trimming removed 0 bases from V and 16 bases from J; junction bases left unmatched: 6. The CDR3 runs to 13 residues. The V gene's germline CDR1 is LGHNA and CDR2 YNFKEQ. Here the CDR3 DNA reads TGTGCCAGCAGCCAAGAATGGGGACAGGGGCGATTCTTC. Its protein is CASSQEWGQGRFF.

This clonotype came up a few times. The CDR3 sequence: CSVAVDFYEQYF. In DNA, the CDR3 is TGCAGCGTTGCTGTGGACTTCTACGAGCAGTACTTC. The V gene is TRBV29-1, the J gene TRBJ2-7; TRBD2 is a possible D gene (5 bases). Trimming stripped 4 bases from V and 3 bases from J, with 10 bases between. Germline CDR1 is SQVTM and CDR2 is ANQGSEA. CDR3 size: 12 residues.

This chain connects TRBV7-2 to TRBJ2-7; the D gene is possibly TRBD2 (6 bases). From germline, CDR1 is SGHTA and CDR2 FQGNSA. The CDR3 length is 14 residues. V shed 5 bases and J shed 2 bases, with 13 bases lying between them. The CDR3 here is CASSPLAYPYEQYF. For the CDR3, the DNA is TGTGCCAGCAGCCCGCTAGCGTATCCCTACGAGCAGTACTTC.

CDR3 DNA: TGTGCCAGCACCCTGACAGTCCAAGAGACCCAGTACTTC. Residues: CASTLTVQETQYF. J is TRBJ2-5 and V is TRBV12-3 or TRBV12-4; D may be TRBD1 (5 bases). V lost 7 bases and J 1 base, leaving 10 bases between the germline ends. This CDR3 spans 13 amino acids.